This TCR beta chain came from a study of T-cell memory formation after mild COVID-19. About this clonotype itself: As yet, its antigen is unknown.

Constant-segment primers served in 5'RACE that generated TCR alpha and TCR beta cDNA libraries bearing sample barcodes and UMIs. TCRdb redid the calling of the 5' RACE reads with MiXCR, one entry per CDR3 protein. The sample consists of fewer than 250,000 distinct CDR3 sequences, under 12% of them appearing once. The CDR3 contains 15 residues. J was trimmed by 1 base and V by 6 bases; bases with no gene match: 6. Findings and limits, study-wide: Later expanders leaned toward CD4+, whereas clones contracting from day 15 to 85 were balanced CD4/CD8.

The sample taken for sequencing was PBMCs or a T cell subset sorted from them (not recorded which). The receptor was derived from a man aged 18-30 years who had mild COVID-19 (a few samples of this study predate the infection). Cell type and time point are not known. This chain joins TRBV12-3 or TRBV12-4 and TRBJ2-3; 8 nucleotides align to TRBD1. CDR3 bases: TGTGCCAGCAGCCTACAGGGGGTGCGCACAGATACGCAGTATTTT. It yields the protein CASSLQGVRTDTQYF.